This TCR beta chain comes out of a study of PD-L1 blockade in urothelial cancer. The repertoire was sequenced with immunoSEQ multiplex PCR; TCRdb's copy has only in-frame clones and lacks some. Here the sample spans roughly 29,000 clones, around 75% being singletons. Per the germline V gene, CDR1 is SGHTS and CDR2 is YDEGEE. CDR3 length: 11 residues. V shed 9 bases and J shed 9 bases, with 13 bases lying between them. This rearrangement joins TRBV5-8 to TRBJ1-5; D remains unclear. The sample here was PBMCs, taken around atezolizumab (anti-PD-L1) treatment. This sequence was found in a man aged 50 to 60 with urothelial cancer. In DNA, the CDR3 is TGTGCCACCTTCCGGGGTGGGCCCCAGCATTTT. This codes for CATFRGGPQHF.